The clone carrying this TCR beta chain was counted ten times or more. No antigen is known for it. The cDNA came from 5'RACE, which used 10-nucleotide random UMIs. TCRdb recomputed calls from the 5' RACE reads with MiXCR, one row per CDR3 protein. Among more than 75,000 distinct CDR3 sequences listed, less than 5.5% were seen once. The unsorted libraries originated from 2 million PBMCs kept at -80 C. The source of the sample is a study of neurological immune-mediated disorders. Findings of the study overall: Neither clinical nor MRI features showed any association with the multiple sclerosis repertoire cluster, and the authors stated that larger cohorts are needed.

From germline, CDR1 is DFQATT and CDR2 SNEGSKA (reference sequence). V shed 3 bases, J shed 3 bases, and the junction held 3 bases outside the gene matches. The length of the CDR3 is 13 residues. This sequence was found in a woman younger than 45 with multiple sclerosis. The rearrangement links TRBV20-1 to TRBJ2-5; 8 bases map to TRBD2. The sequenced sample was PBMCs. The CDR3 here is CSARVAGKETQYF. Written as DNA, the CDR3 is TGCAGTGCTAGGGTAGCGGGGAAAGAGACCCAGTACTTC.